Listed below are T cell receptor beta chains from one sample, sequenced in a study of early T cells in non-severe SARS-CoV-2 infection. TCRdb fed the 5' RACE reads into MiXCR, producing one record per CDR3 protein. The sample shows 85,000 to 95,000 distinct CDR3 sequences, roughly 17% of them seen only once. The starting material was whole blood, obtained at baseline. The source of these receptors is an adult who was a healthcare worker with PCR-confirmed SARS-CoV-2 infection or an uninfected control (not recorded which). Each CDR3 is given with its conserved first and last residue. A D gene is named only where the DNA matches it firmly. Rows give clone size only sometimes, using once, few, many, or a class for an expanded clone.

v_call	clone_size	d_call	j_call	cdr3_aa	cdr3_nt
TRBV12-3/TRBV12-4	few	-	TRBJ1-1	CASSSPLDSNTEAFF	TGTGCCAGCAGTTCCCCTCTGGATTCGAACACTGAAGCTTTCTTT
TRBV2	-	-	TRBJ1-5	CASRPGTSNQPQHF	TGTGCCAGCAGACCGGGGACGAGCAATCAGCCCCAGCATTTT
TRBV29-1	many	TRBD2	TRBJ2-3	CSVGPPSGSTDTQYF	TGCAGCGTTGGGCCGCCTAGCGGGAGCACAGATACGCAGTATTTT
TRBV2	-	-	TRBJ2-4	CASSELILRGKIAKNIQYF	TGTGCCAGCAGTGAACTAATTCTTCGGGGGAAGATAGCCAAAAACATTCAGTACTTC
TRBV27	-	TRBD2	TRBJ2-5	CASSPSGRQTQYF	TGTGCCAGCAGTCCTAGCGGGAGACAGACCCAGTACTTC
TRBV6-2/TRBV6-3	few	-	TRBJ2-2	CASSYSKSGELFF	TGTGCCAGCAGTTACTCGAAGTCCGGGGAGCTGTTTTTT
TRBV4-1	-	-	TRBJ1-2	CASSQYQREGYTF	TGCGCCAGCAGCCAATACCAGAGAGAGGGCTACACCTTC
TRBV30	-	TRBD2	TRBJ2-7	CATKRGREQYF	TGTGCCACGAAGCGGGGACGCGAGCAGTACTTC
TRBV6-2/TRBV6-3	-	-	TRBJ2-1	CASRPLSNEQFF	TGTGCCAGCAGGCCCCTTAGCAATGAGCAGTTCTTC
TRBV7-3	many	-	TRBJ2-5	CASSLNSGQETQYF	TGTGCCAGCAGCTTAAACTCGGGGCAAGAGACCCAGTACTTC
TRBV20-1	few	TRBD1	TRBJ2-1	CSARAAGTGAYNEQFF	TGCAGTGCTAGAGCTGCCGGGACAGGGGCCTACAATGAGCAGTTCTTC
TRBV5-1	few	-	TRBJ2-7	CASSLEGAYEQYF	TGCGCCAGCAGCTTGGAGGGGGCCTACGAGCAGTACTTC
TRBV20-1	many	TRBD1	TRBJ2-7	CSASGQVPDEQYF	TGCAGTGCCTCGGGACAGGTCCCCGACGAGCAGTACTTC
TRBV12-3/TRBV12-4	-	-	TRBJ1-1	CASSPSTVVNTEAFF	TGTGCCAGCAGTCCATCGACAGTAGTGAACACTGAAGCTTTCTTT
TRBV6-1	once	TRBD1	TRBJ1-2	CATSEGLPGTVYGYTF	TGTGCCACCAGTGAAGGCCTGCCCGGGACAGTCTATGGCTACACCTTC
TRBV5-1	-	TRBD2	TRBJ2-1	CASRKGLADNEQFF	TGCGCCAGCAGAAAGGGACTAGCGGACAATGAGCAGTTCTTC
TRBV5-8	few	TRBD1	TRBJ2-7	CASSLTGGGEQYF	TGTGCCAGCAGCTTGACAGGGGGCGGCGAGCAGTACTTC
TRBV12-3/TRBV12-4	many	-	TRBJ1-1	CASSKTGYEAFF	TGTGCCAGCAGCAAGACAGGTTATGAAGCTTTCTTT
TRBV18	-	-	TRBJ1-5	CASSPSSEHQPQHF	TGTGCCAGCTCACCCTCCAGCGAACATCAGCCCCAGCATTTT
TRBV4-2	-	TRBD2	TRBJ2-1	CASSQGDSSGEQFF	TGTGCCAGCAGCCAAGGGGACTCTAGCGGAGAGCAGTTCTTC
TRBV3-1	many	-	TRBJ2-3	CASSQAVTDTQYF	TGTGCCAGCAGCCAAGCGGTCACAGATACGCAGTATTTT
TRBV21-1	-	-	TRBJ2-7	CASSGGTGFYEQYF	TGTGCCAGCAGCGGAGGGACAGGCTTCTACGAGCAGTACTTC
TRBV20-1	-	TRBD2	TRBJ2-1	CSAASGSGNEQFF	TGCAGTGCTGCTAGCGGGAGTGGCAATGAGCAGTTCTTC
TRBV28	few	TRBD1	TRBJ2-4	CASSDRVGIQYF	TGTGCCAGCTCGGACAGGGTGGGCATTCAGTACTTC
TRBV4-1	few	-	TRBJ2-1	CASSQVNSNNEQFF	TGCGCCAGCAGCCAAGTAAACTCCAACAATGAGCAGTTCTTC
TRBV20-1	many	-	TRBJ2-6	CSAGVTSGANVLTF	TGCAGTGCGGGGGTTACCTCTGGGGCCAACGTCCTGACTTTC
TRBV20-1	many	TRBD2	TRBJ2-7	CSASPGGKGSGSFEQYF	TGCAGTGCTAGCCCAGGGGGAAAAGGTAGCGGGAGCTTCGAGCAGTACTTC
TRBV2	-	-	TRBJ2-5	CASSEELGSKTQYF	TGTGCCAGCAGTGAGGAGCTAGGCTCAAAGACCCAGTACTTC
TRBV28	-	-	TRBJ2-5	CASSFKGLTETQYF	TGTGCCAGCAGTTTTAAGGGGTTAACTGAGACCCAGTACTTC
TRBV18	-	-	TRBJ1-1	CASSPSRDTEAFF	TGTGCCAGCTCACCATCCCGGGACACTGAAGCTTTCTTT
TRBV11-2	-	TRBD1	TRBJ2-7	CASSSSDRVEQYF	TGTGCCAGCAGCTCCTCTGACAGGGTCGAGCAGTACTTC
TRBV24-1	few	-	TRBJ1-2	CATYGGLVDGYTF	TGTGCCACCTACGGCGGGCTTGTCGATGGCTACACCTTC
TRBV7-2	few	-	TRBJ2-1	CASSPDQELSPFF	TGTGCCAGCAGCCCAGACCAAGAATTGTCGCCGTTCTTC
TRBV11-3	-	-	TRBJ2-5	CASSSTWDGETQYF	TGTGCCAGCAGCTCCACCTGGGATGGGGAGACCCAGTACTTC
TRBV30	-	TRBD2	TRBJ2-7	CAWSVKGGGRAWYF	TGTGCCTGGAGTGTGAAAGGAGGCGGGAGGGCCTGGTACTTC
TRBV7-6	-	-	TRBJ1-1	CASSLNAGLTEAFF	TGTGCCAGCAGCTTAAACGCAGGGCTGACTGAAGCTTTCTTT
TRBV7-8	-	-	TRBJ2-7	CASSLLTGPQYF	TGTGCCAGCAGCCTCCTAACGGGGCCCCAGTACTTC
TRBV30	few	TRBD2	TRBJ2-1	CAWRWGGARNEQFF	TGTGCCTGGAGGTGGGGGGGTGCCCGCAATGAGCAGTTCTTC
TRBV29-1	-	-	TRBJ2-7	CSVVWGQRRYVQYF	TGCAGCGTTGTATGGGGTCAACGGAGATACGTGCAGTACTTC
TRBV11-2	few	-	TRBJ1-5	CASSWGRDQPQHF	TGTGCCAGCAGCTGGGGCCGGGATCAGCCCCAGCATTTT